What follows is one T cell receptor (beta chain) and its context. Per the authors' pipeline: Quantification of nucleated cells was approximated via reference gene primer amplification. TCRdb keeps only in-frame clones here, not all; method: immunoSEQ multiplex PCR. The V and J calls and clone size were taken over from that table, and D and trimming were inferred from the DNA. The sample has about 240,000 clones; approximately 90% are singletons. The sample belongs to a study of blood T cell repertoires in COVID-19. Across the whole study: T cells, B-cell-depleted T cells, or PBMCs supplied cDNA or gDNA.

The CDR3 consists of 14 residues. The germline V gene has CDR1 SGHTS and CDR2 YDEGEE. The trim removed 2 bases at V and 7 bases at J, leaving 3 bases unmatched. The rearrangement joins TRBV5-8 to TRBJ1-5; 10 nucleotides agree with TRBD1. Source material: peripheral blood. The TCR sequence derives from a woman in her forties who had recovered from COVID-19. The CDR3: CASSLGQGGQPQHF. DNA of the CDR3: TGTGCCAGCAGCTTAGGACAGGGGGGACAGCCCCAGCATTTT.